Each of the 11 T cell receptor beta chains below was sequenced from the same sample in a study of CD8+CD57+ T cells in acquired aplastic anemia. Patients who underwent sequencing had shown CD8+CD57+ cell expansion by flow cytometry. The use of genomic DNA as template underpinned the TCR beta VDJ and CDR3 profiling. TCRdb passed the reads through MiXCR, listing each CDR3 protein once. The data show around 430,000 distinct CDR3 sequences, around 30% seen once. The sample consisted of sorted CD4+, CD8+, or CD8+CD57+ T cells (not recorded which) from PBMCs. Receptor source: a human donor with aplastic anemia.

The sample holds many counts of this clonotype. The CDR3: CSARHSFNYGYTF. In DNA form, the CDR3 reads TGCAGTGCTAGGCACAGCTTTAACTATGGCTACACCTTC. The chain has TRBV20-1 and TRBJ1-2; D ambiguous. Trimming stripped 3 bases from V and 1 base from J, with 9 bases between. The CDR3 runs 13 residues. Germline CDR1 and CDR2: DFQATT and SNEGSKA (reference sequence).

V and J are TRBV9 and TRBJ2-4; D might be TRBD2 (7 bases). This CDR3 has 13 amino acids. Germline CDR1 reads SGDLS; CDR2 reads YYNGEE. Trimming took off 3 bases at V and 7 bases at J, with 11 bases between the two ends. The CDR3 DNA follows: TGTGCCAGCAGCGGAAGGGGGGGGAACATTCAGTACTTC. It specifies CASSGRGGNIQYF.

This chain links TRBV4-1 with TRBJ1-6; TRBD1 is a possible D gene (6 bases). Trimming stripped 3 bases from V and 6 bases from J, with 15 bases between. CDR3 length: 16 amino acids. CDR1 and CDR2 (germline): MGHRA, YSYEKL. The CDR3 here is CASSQRGGPGNSPLHF. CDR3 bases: TGCGCCAGCAGCCAGAGGGGGGGGCCCGGTAATTCACCCCTCCACTTT.

In DNA form, the CDR3 reads TGCGCCAGCGGCGCCACGGGACAGGGTACTTCGAGTGGCTACACCTTC. Amino acid sequence: CASGATGQGTSSGYTF. The chain combines TRBV5-1 with TRBJ1-2, with TRBD1 matching over 9 bases. This CDR3 has 16 amino acids. Trimming took 7 bases from V and 7 from J; bases not matched to a gene: 17. CDR1 SGHRS and CDR2 YFSETQ come from the germline V gene.

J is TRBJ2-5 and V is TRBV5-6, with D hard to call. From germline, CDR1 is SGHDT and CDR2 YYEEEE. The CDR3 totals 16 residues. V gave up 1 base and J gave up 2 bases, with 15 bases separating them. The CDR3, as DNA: TGTGCCAGCAGCTTGTCTCTGGAGACGGTGCAAGAGACCCAGTACTTC. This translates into CASSLSLETVQETQYF.

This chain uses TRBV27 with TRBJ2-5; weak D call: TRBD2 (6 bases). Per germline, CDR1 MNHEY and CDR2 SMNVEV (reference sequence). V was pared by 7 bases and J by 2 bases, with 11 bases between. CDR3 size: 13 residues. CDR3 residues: CASTPSGQETQYF. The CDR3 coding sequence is TGTGCCAGCACCCCGAGCGGGCAAGAGACCCAGTACTTC.

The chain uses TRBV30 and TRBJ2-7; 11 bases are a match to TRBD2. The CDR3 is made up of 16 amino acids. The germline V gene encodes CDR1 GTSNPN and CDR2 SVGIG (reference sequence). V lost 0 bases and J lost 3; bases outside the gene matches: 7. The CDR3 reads CAWSVRRLAGNYEQYF. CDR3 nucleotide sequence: TGTGCCTGGAGTGTACGAAGACTAGCGGGAAACTACGAGCAGTACTTC.

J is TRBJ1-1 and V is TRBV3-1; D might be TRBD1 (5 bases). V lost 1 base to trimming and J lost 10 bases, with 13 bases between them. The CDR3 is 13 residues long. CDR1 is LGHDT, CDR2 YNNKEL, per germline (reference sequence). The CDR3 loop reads CASSQGQGVGAFF. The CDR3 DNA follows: TGTGCCAGCAGCCAAGGTCAGGGAGTCGGAGCTTTCTTT.

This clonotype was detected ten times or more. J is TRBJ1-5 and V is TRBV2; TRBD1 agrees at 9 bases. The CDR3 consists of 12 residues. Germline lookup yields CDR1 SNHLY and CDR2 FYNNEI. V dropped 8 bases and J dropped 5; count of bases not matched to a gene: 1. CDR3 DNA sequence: TGTGCCAGCTGGGACAGGGATCAGCCCCAGCATTTT. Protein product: CASWDRDQPQHF.

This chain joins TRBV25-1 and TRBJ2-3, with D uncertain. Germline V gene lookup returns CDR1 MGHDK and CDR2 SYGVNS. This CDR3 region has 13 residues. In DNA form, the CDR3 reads TGTGCTAGAACTCCTGGCTCGACAGATACGCAGTATTTT. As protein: CARTPGSTDTQYF.

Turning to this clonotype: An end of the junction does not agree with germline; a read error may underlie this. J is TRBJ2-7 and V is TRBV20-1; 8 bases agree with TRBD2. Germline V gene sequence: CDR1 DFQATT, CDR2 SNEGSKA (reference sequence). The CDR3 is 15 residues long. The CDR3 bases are TGCAGTGCTAGAGATTTTAGGCGGGGGGACTACGAGCAGTGCTTC. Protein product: CSARDFRRGDYEQCF.